These 5 T cell receptor beta chains came from one sample sequenced in a study of shared clonotypes between healthy human individuals. Profiling relied on immunoSEQ multiplex PCR, and the TCRdb table lists in-frame clones only, not all of them. Found here are around 700,000 clones, roughly 72% of them singletons; the top ten hold 1.5% to 2%. What was sequenced was memory CD4+ T cells sorted from blood. Subset of the sample: CD45RA-negative fraction. All receptors come from a woman between 25 and 40 years old in good health.

This chain joins TRBV5-1 and TRBJ2-7; 8 bases are shared with TRBD1. J was trimmed by 5 bases and V by 4 bases; bases with no gene match: 8. The V gene's germline CDR1 is SGHRS and CDR2 YFSETQ. This CDR3 comprises 14 residues. The CDR3 DNA is TGCGCCAGCAGCCGGGGGACAGGAGTGGACGAGCAGTACTTC. Translation gives CASSRGTGVDEQYF.

The gene calls are TRBV28 and TRBJ2-3; no definite D call. The CDR3 runs to 12 residues. Germline assignment: CDR1 MDHEN and CDR2 SYDVKM. V lost 10 bases, J lost 2 bases, and 10 bases lay in between. The CDR3 DNA is TGTGCCACCCGGTACCTCACAGATACGCAGTATTTT. Amino acids: CATRYLTDTQYF.

A few counts support this clone. The chain couples TRBV2 to TRBJ1-5; TRBD1 agrees at 11 bases. The CDR3 totals 14 residues. V dropped 4 bases and J dropped 7; count of bases not matched to a gene: 3. The germline gives CDR1 SNHLY, CDR2 FYNNEI. The CDR3 DNA is TGTGCCAGCAGTGGGGACAGGGGGGAACAGCCCCAGCATTTT. This codes for CASSGDRGEQPQHF.

The rearrangement links TRBV9 to TRBJ2-1; 8 nucleotides match TRBD2. V was pared by 4 bases and J by 6 bases, with 9 bases of the junction left unmatched. There are 15 residues in the CDR3. Per the germline V gene, CDR1 is SGDLS and CDR2 is YYNGEE. CDR3 amino acids: CASSPHTSGTNEQFF. For the CDR3, the DNA is TGTGCCAGCAGCCCCCACACTAGCGGAACCAATGAGCAGTTCTTC.

On this clone itself: The sample carries other DNA sequences with the same CDR3. This chain joins TRBV9 and TRBJ2-5; D unresolved. Trimming shortened V by 0 bases and J by 4 bases, and 7 bases separated the two germline ends. This CDR3 spans 13 amino acids. The germline V gene has CDR1 SGDLS and CDR2 YYNGEE. The CDR3 region is CASSVGPGETQYF. The CDR3 region has the DNA TGTGCCAGCAGCGTAGGGCCCGGAGAGACCCAGTACTTC.